The 27 T cell receptor beta chains listed next were all sequenced from one sample in a study of shared T cell receptors in the human thymus. The repertoire was sequenced with immunoSEQ multiplex PCR; TCRdb's copy has only in-frame clones and lacks some. This repertoire shows roughly 550,000 clones, 70% to 80% found once; its top ten account for about 0.014%. These sequences were also reported in another study, on human thymus T cells.

The sample comprised thymocytes. The origin of the receptors is a boy younger than two with a congenital heart defect.

The CDR3 here is CASIPGTANEKLFF. For the CDR3, the DNA is TGTGCCAGCATCCCCGGGACAGCTAATGAAAAACTGTTTTTT. This chain links TRBV2 with TRBJ1-4, with 7 positions matching TRBD1. V was pared by 7 bases and J by 3 bases, with 5 bases of the junction left unmatched. This CDR3 has 14 amino acids. Germline-derived CDR1 and CDR2 are SNHLY and FYNNEI.

The chain is built from TRBV9 and TRBJ2-1; 11 bases match TRBD2. Germline values: CDR1 SGDLS, CDR2 YYNGEE. The V and J ends lost 2 bases and 5 bases, in that order; junction bases with no gene match: 12. This CDR3 region has 18 residues. CDR3 region: CASSVDPLTSGSDNEQFF. In DNA, the CDR3 is TGTGCCAGCAGCGTGGATCCCTTAACTAGCGGGAGTGACAATGAGCAGTTCTTC. The full variable domain, its missing parts supplied by reference TRBV9 and TRBJ2-1, is DSGVTQTPKHLITATGQRVTLRCSPRSGDLSVYWYQQSLDQGLQFLIQYYNGEERAKGNILERFSAQQFPDLHSELNLSSLELGDSALYFCASSVDPLTSGSDNEQFFGPGTRLTVL.

V gene TRBV4-3 combines with J gene TRBJ1-3; D is unresolved. Trimming cost V 1 base and J 0 bases, with 19 bases left between them. The CDR3 is 19 residues long. Germline loops: CDR1 LGHNA, CDR2 YSLEER. The CDR3 sequence is CASSQGTKGTGSSGNTIYF. The CDR3 DNA reads TGCGCCAGCAGCCAAGGTACGAAGGGAACCGGGAGCTCTGGAAACACCATATATTTT.

This clone was seen only a few times. The chain links TRBV5-1 to TRBJ2-7, with 8 positions matching TRBD1. Trimming at V came to 4 bases and at J to 3 bases, leaving 0 bases not matched to a gene. This CDR3 comprises 12 residues. CDR1 and CDR2 (germline): SGHRS, YFSETQ. The DNA of the CDR3 is TGCGCCAGCAGCACAGGGGGCTACGAGCAGTACTTC. Protein: CASSTGGYEQYF.

There are a few counts of this clone. The chain employs TRBV5-1 and TRBJ2-2; D gene unclear. Germline CDR1 SGHRS, CDR2 YFSETQ. V was cut by 1 base and J by 11 bases, with 9 bases left in between. The CDR3 has 12 residues. The DNA of the CDR3 is TGCGCCAGCAGCTTGACTCCAAGCGAGCTGTTTTTT. It yields the protein CASSLTPSELFF.

This CDR3 reads CASSLRGQAVYEQYF. CDR3 bases: TGTGCCAGCAGCTTGAGGGGACAGGCAGTCTACGAGCAGTACTTC. The rearrangement uses TRBV5-6 and TRBJ2-7; 8 bases are a match to TRBD1. The CDR3 has 15 amino acids. J lost 3 bases, V lost 1 base, and 6 bases had no gene match. Germline CDR1 reads SGHDT; CDR2 reads YYEEEE.

About this clone itself: This same CDR3 is encoded by further DNA sequences in the sample. The chain has TRBV5-6 and TRBJ1-2; TRBD1 matches at 7 bases. The CDR3 length is 15 residues. CDR1 SGHDT and CDR2 YYEEEE come from the germline V gene. Trimming at V came to 4 bases and at J to 7 bases, leaving 13 bases not matched to a gene. The CDR3 DNA is TGTGCCAGCAGCATAGCCCGGACAGGCTTAATTGGCTACACCTTC. Its protein product is CASSIARTGLIGYTF.

This clone was observed once. This sequence joins TRBV4-3 and TRBJ2-7; D unclear. The germline V gene encodes CDR1 LGHNA and CDR2 YSLEER. V lost 0 bases and J lost 6, with 12 bases in between. The CDR3 loop spans 14 amino acids. The CDR3 sequence: CASSQDWLPSEQYF. The CDR3 DNA reads as TGCGCCAGCAGCCAAGATTGGCTCCCTAGCGAGCAGTACTTC.

To note about this clone: The same CDR3 can be traced to other DNA sequences in this sample. The chain is built from TRBV28 and TRBJ1-5; 9 nucleotides match TRBD1. From germline, CDR1 is MDHEN and CDR2 SYDVKM. The length of the CDR3 is 15 residues. The V segment lost 5 bases and the J segment 4 bases; nucleotides outside the gene matches: 6. The CDR3 sequence is CASSDGQGPNQPQHF. DNA for the CDR3: TGTGCCAGCAGTGATGGACAGGGGCCTAATCAGCCCCAGCATTTT.

The genes are TRBV19 and TRBJ2-7; no firm D call. The germline V gene encodes CDR1 LNHDA and CDR2 SQIVND (reference sequence). The CDR3 length is 13 residues. V was pared by 3 bases and J by 4 bases, with 10 bases between. The CDR3 loop is CASSMAAAYEQYF. In nucleotides, the CDR3 is TGTGCCAGTAGTATGGCGGCAGCTTACGAGCAGTACTTC. Variable domain in full (rest from reference TRBV19 and TRBJ2-7): DGGITQSPKYLFRKEGQNVTLSCEQNLNHDAMYWYRQDPGQGLRLIYYSQIVNDFQKGDIAEGYSVSREKKESFPLTVTSAQKNPTAFYLCASSMAAAYEQYFGPGTRLTVT.

The table lists this clone with a few counts. The chain employs TRBV29-1 and TRBJ1-1, with 7 bases that match TRBD1. The junction had 1 base not matched to a gene; V was cut back by 0 bases and J by 0 bases. Germline assignment: CDR1 SQVTM and CDR2 ANQGSEA. The CDR3 contains 14 residues. CDR3 DNA: TGCAGCGTTGAAGAGGGACAGATGAACACTGAAGCTTTCTTT. Encoded protein: CSVEEGQMNTEAFF. Full variable domain (remainder filled in from reference TRBV29-1 and TRBJ1-1): SAVISQKPSRDICQRGTSLTIQCQVDSQVTMMFWYRQQPGQSLTLIATANQGSEATYESGFVIDKFPISRPNLTFSTLTVSNMSPEDSSIYLCSVEEGQMNTEAFFGQGTRLTVV.

J is TRBJ1-2 and V is TRBV10-1, with 8 bases fitting TRBD1. Losses at the gene ends were 3 bases for V and 2 bases for J; bases not matched to a gene: 2. The CDR3 loop spans 14 amino acids. CDR1 and CDR2 from the germline V gene are WNHNN and SYGVQD (reference sequence). The CDR3 spells CASSEDRGNYGYTF. The CDR3 DNA follows: TGCGCCAGCAGTGAAGACAGGGGAAACTATGGCTACACCTTC.

This clone was detected only once. The chain couples TRBV25-1 to TRBJ2-3, with TRBD2 matching over 8 bases. The V gene's germline CDR1 is MGHDK and CDR2 SYGVNS. The CDR3 totals 17 residues. The junction had 11 bases not matched to a gene; V was cut back by 2 bases and J by 4 bases. CDR3 amino acids: CASSERTASGFADTQYF. The CDR3 DNA is TGTGCCAGCAGTGAAAGGACGGCTAGCGGGTTTGCAGATACGCAGTATTTT.

The genes are TRBV7-9 and TRBJ2-7, with TRBD1 matching 7 bases. Per germline, CDR1 SEHNR and CDR2 FQNEAQ (reference sequence). CDR3 length equals 16 residues. V gave up 5 bases and J gave up 3 bases; unmatched junction bases: 13. CDR3 in amino acids: CASSELMTGFFYEQYF. CDR3 in DNA: TGTGCCAGCAGCGAACTGATGACAGGGTTCTTCTACGAGCAGTACTTC.

The chain is built from TRBV28 and TRBJ1-2; 11 nucleotides agree with TRBD1. In germline, CDR1 is MDHEN, CDR2 SYDVKM. The CDR3 covers 14 residues. Trimming at V came to 6 bases and at J to 4 bases, leaving 4 bases not matched to a gene. CDR3 amino acids: CASSPGQGGYGYTF. CDR3 DNA: TGTGCCAGCAGCCCGGGACAGGGGGGCTATGGCTACACCTTC.

The chain uses TRBV5-1 and TRBJ2-7; TRBD2 matches at 7 bases. Germline CDR1 reads SGHRS; CDR2 reads YFSETQ. The CDR3 runs 16 residues. The ends lost 0 bases at V and 2 bases at J; junction bases unmatched: 8. CDR3 DNA sequence: TGCGCCAGCAGCTTGGTGGGGGGAGGGCCAGCCTACGAGCAGTACTTC. Encoded protein: CASSLVGGGPAYEQYF.

The V gene is TRBV21-1, the J gene TRBJ1-5; TRBD1 was called by the table and not checked on the DNA. TRBV21-1 is tagged as a pseudogene. The CDR3 covers 16 residues. The CDR3: CASSKKETGAWQPQHF. The CDR3 DNA reads as TGTGCCAGCAGCAAAAAGGAGACAGGGGCTTGGCAGCCCCAGCATTTT.

The chain links TRBV9 to TRBJ2-1; 9 bases are a match to TRBD1. The CDR3 spans 15 residues. CDR1 is SGDLS and CDR2 is YYNGEE in the germline V gene. V was clipped by 2 bases and J by 8 bases; unmatched bases: 8. DNA for the CDR3: TGTGCCAGCAGCGTTAGACAGGGGGTGTGGGATGAGCAGTTCTTC. The encoded protein is CASSVRQGVWDEQFF.

The gene calls are TRBV27 and TRBJ2-7; possible D gene TRBD1, 6 bases. V shed 6 bases and J shed 5 bases, with 11 bases lying between them. CDR3 length: 12 amino acids. Germline V CDR1 and CDR2: MNHEY, SMNVEV (reference sequence). The CDR3 DNA reads as TGTGCCAGCAGCGGCAGGGGTGACGAGCAGTACTTC. The encoded protein is CASSGRGDEQYF.

This rearrangement joins TRBV4-1 to TRBJ2-7; 10 bases line up with TRBD2. The CDR3 is 17 residues long. The V and J ends lost 4 bases and 5 bases, in that order; junction bases with no gene match: 14. Germline V gene sequence: CDR1 MGHRA, CDR2 YSYEKL. The CDR3 DNA reads as TGCGCCAGCAGCCCAGAAGGGACTAGCGCGCTCCCCAACGAGCAGTACTTC. It codes for CASSPEGTSALPNEQYF.

V is TRBV15 and J is TRBJ2-3, with D possibly being TRBD2 (6 bases). The CDR3 runs 15 residues. Germline loops: CDR1 LNHNV, CDR2 YYDKDF (reference sequence). Trimming removed 1 base at V and 0 bases at J, with 8 bases between. This CDR3 reads CATSRGRGSTDTQYF. In nucleotides, the CDR3 is TGTGCCACCAGCAGAGGCCGGGGGAGCACAGATACGCAGTATTTT. Based on the CDR3 plus reference TRBV15 and TRBJ2-3, the full variable domain is DAMVIQNPRYQVTQFGKPVTLSCSQTLNHNVMYWYQQKSSQAPKLLFHYYDKDFNNEADTPDNFQSRRPNTSFCFLDIRSPGLGDTAMYLCATSRGRGSTDTQYFGPGTRLTVL.

This clone was seen a handful of times. The chain couples TRBV7-6 to TRBJ2-5; D might be TRBD1 (5 bases). CDR1 is SGHVS and CDR2 is FNYEAQ in the germline V gene. Trimming shortened V by 1 base and J by 2 bases, and 11 bases separated the two germline ends. This CDR3 is 15 amino acids long. The chain's CDR3 is CASSLGGGDQETQYF. The CDR3 DNA reads as TGTGCCAGCAGCTTAGGGGGCGGAGATCAAGAGACCCAGTACTTC.

The chain recombines TRBV12-5 with TRBJ1-4, with D perhaps TRBD1 (6 bases). V lost 4 bases to trimming and J lost 3 bases, with 9 bases between them. Germline CDR1 is LGHNT and CDR2 is FRNRAP. This CDR3 is built from 14 residues. The CDR3 loop reads CASGSGVANEKLFF. In DNA form, the CDR3 reads TGTGCTAGTGGTTCAGGGGTAGCTAATGAAAAACTGTTTTTT.

This clone was recorded once. The V gene is TRBV13, the J gene TRBJ2-5, with 8 bases matching TRBD1. In germline, CDR1 is PRHDT, CDR2 FYEKMQ (reference sequence). The V segment lost 6 bases and the J segment 4 bases; nucleotides outside the gene matches: 1. The CDR3 runs to 12 residues. CDR3 residues: CASRTGGETQYF. As DNA, the CDR3 is TGTGCCAGCAGAACAGGGGGAGAGACCCAGTACTTC.

This sequence joins TRBV7-6 and TRBJ2-7; 9 positions match TRBD1. Germline assignment: CDR1 SGHVS and CDR2 FNYEAQ. V shed 1 base and J 4 bases; nucleotides not matched to a gene: 17. The CDR3 sequence is 19 residues long. The CDR3 DNA follows: TGTGCCAGCAGCTTAGAAGGGACAGGGCCCGCTAGCGCTTCGTACGAGCAGTACTTC. It encodes CASSLEGTGPASASYEQYF.

CDR3 in DNA: TGTGCCAGCAGCTTACGTGTGGGCCGACAGGGGAACCCTCAAGAGACCCAGTACTTC. It specifies CASSLRVGRQGNPQETQYF. This chain links TRBV7-2 with TRBJ2-5, with 8 positions matching TRBD1. Germline CDR1 reads SGHTA; CDR2 reads FQGNSA. CDR3 size: 19 residues. Trimming took 2 bases from V and 2 from J; bases not matched to a gene: 16.

The V and J genes are TRBV19 and TRBJ1-1; possible D gene TRBD1, 6 bases. Looked up from germline, CDR1 is LNHDA and CDR2 is SQIVND (reference sequence). The CDR3 is made up of 13 amino acids. The V and J ends lost 7 bases and 4 bases respectively, with 13 bases between them. The chain's CDR3 is CASMRRGTTEAFF. The DNA of the CDR3 is TGTGCCAGTATGAGAAGGGGGACCACTGAAGCTTTCTTT. Full variable domain (rest looked up from reference TRBV19 and TRBJ1-1): DGGITQSPKYLFRKEGQNVTLSCEQNLNHDAMYWYRQDPGQGLRLIYYSQIVNDFQKGDIAEGYSVSREKKESFPLTVTSAQKNPTAFYLCASMRRGTTEAFFGQGTRLTVV.